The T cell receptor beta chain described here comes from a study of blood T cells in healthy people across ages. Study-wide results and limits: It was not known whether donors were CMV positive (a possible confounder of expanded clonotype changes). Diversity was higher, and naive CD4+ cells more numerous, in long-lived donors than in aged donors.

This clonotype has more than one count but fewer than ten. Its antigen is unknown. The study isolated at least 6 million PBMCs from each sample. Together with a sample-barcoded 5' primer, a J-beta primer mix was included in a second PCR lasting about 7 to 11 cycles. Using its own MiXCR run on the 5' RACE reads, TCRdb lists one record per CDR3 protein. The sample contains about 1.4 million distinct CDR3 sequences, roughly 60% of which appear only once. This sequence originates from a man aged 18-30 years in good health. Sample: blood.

Written as DNA, the CDR3 is TGCAGCGTCACTCCCAGGGGTGAAGAGACCCAGTACTTC. Its protein product is CSVTPRGEETQYF. The J gene is TRBJ2-5, the V gene TRBV29-1, with D perhaps TRBD1 (6 bases). Germline loops: CDR1 SQVTM, CDR2 ANQGSEA. The V gene lost 6 bases and the J gene lost 3 bases, with 14 bases spanning the gap. This CDR3 region has 13 residues.